The entry below gives a single T cell receptor (beta chain) sequence along with its context. This sample is part of a study of cytotoxic CD8 clonotypes in ibrutinib-treated CLL. CDR3 length: 17 amino acids. After removal of 4 bases from V and 1 base from J, the junction contained 7 bases not matched to a gene. Germline CDR1 LNHDA, CDR2 SQIVND (reference sequence). TCRdb keeps only in-frame clones here, not all; method: immunoSEQ multiplex PCR. The sample lists 140,000 to 150,000 clones; about 75% were seen once. The gene calls are TRBV19 and TRBJ1-5; the match to TRBD1 covers 10 bases. Sequencing used PBMCs, obtained after 24 months of ibrutinib treatment. This clonotype was obtained from a human donor with chronic lymphocytic leukemia. CDR3 protein: CASSTGQGGWSNQPQHF. Here the CDR3 DNA reads TGTGCCAGTAGTACCGGACAGGGGGGTTGGAGCAATCAGCCCCAGCATTTT.